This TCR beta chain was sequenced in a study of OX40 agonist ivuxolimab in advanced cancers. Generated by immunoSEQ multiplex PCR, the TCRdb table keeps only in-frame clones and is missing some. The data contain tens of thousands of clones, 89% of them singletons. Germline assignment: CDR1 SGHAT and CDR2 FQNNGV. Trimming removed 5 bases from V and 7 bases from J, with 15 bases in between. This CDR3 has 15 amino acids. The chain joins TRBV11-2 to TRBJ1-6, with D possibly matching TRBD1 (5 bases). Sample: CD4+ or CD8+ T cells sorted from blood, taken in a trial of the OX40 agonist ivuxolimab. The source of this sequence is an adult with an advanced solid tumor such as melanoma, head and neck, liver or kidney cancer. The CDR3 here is CASSPWDGGNSPLHF. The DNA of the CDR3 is TGTGCCAGCAGCCCCTGGGACGGGGGGAATTCACCCCTCCACTTT.